Following are 4 T cell receptor beta chains from one sample sequenced in a study of CD4 T cell repertoires in COVID-19. Measured with immunoSEQ multiplex PCR; TCRdb has only the in-frame clones, and not every one. The sample has about 22,000 clones, 87% seen once. These memory T cells were uncultured and sequenced directly after ex vivo isolation. This sample comprised central memory CD4+ T cells from blood, obtained before the COVID-19 pandemic. These receptors were collected from a human donor who had COVID-19.

The chain is built from TRBV28 and TRBJ2-7; TRBD1 agrees at 9 bases. Trimming removed 6 bases from V and 2 bases from J; junction bases left unmatched: 5. The CDR3 spans 14 residues. From germline, CDR1 is MDHEN and CDR2 SYDVKM. The CDR3 nucleotides read TGTGCCAGCAGCCCGGGACAGGGTCCCTACGAGCAGTACTTC. Translated, it gives CASSPGQGPYEQYF.

The chain carries TRBV25-1 and TRBJ2-5; 9 bases are shared with TRBD1. Germline V gene lookup returns CDR1 MGHDK and CDR2 SYGVNS. The J segment lost 1 base and the V segment lost 3 bases, leaving 9 bases of the junction unmatched. This CDR3 spans 17 amino acids. The CDR3 sequence is CASSESRGTGFQETQYF. The DNA of the CDR3 is TGTGCCAGCAGTGAGAGTCGAGGGACAGGGTTCCAAGAGACCCAGTACTTC.

For the CDR3, the DNA is TGCGCCAGCAGCCAAGTGATAGGGGGCCTAAGTCCCAATCAGCCCCAGCATTTT. Residues: CASSQVIGGLSPNQPQHF. The rearrangement links TRBV4-1 to TRBJ1-5; 7 positions agree with TRBD1. The V segment lost 1 base and the J segment 3 bases; nucleotides outside the gene matches: 12. The CDR3 extends over 18 amino acids. Per the germline V gene, CDR1 is MGHRA and CDR2 is YSYEKL.

The CDR3 DNA reads as TGTGCCAGTAGACGGGGGGAAGGTTTGTCGGATACGCAGTATTTT. Its protein is CASRRGEGLSDTQYF. J is TRBJ2-3 and V is TRBV19; 7 bases agree with TRBD2. Germline loops: CDR1 LNHDA, CDR2 SQIVND (reference sequence). V was clipped by 6 bases and J by 6 bases; unmatched bases: 12. CDR3 size: 15 residues.